One T cell receptor beta chain is described in this entry. Documented time point: after dendritic cell vaccination, including at tumor progression/relapse. Before vaccination, two weeks after the third vaccination, and at progression, PBMC were collected. Assay: immunoSEQ multiplex PCR; the TCRdb copy retains only in-frame clones and omits some. The data contain about 24,000 clones, over 85% of them seen just once; the ten biggest clones take up around 3.2%. This specimen comes from a study of glioma-infiltrating T cells after dendritic cell vaccination. The CDR3 contains 11 residues. The germline V gene has CDR1 MNHNY and CDR2 SVGAGI (reference sequence). V lost 2 bases to trimming and J lost 6 bases, with 3 bases between them.

The receptor comes from a human donor with glioblastoma. The chain combines TRBV6-6 with TRBJ2-3; D gene unclear. The input for sequencing was blood, taken after dendritic cell vaccination. In DNA form, the CDR3 reads TGTGCCAGCAGTTACCTTGATACGCAGTATTTT. Its protein is CASSYLDTQYF.